The sample holds many counts of the clone carrying this T cell receptor (beta chain). Its antigen remains unidentified. The sample comes from a study of regulatory T cells in long-lasting Graves disease. Arm-PCR of CDR3 regions and iRepertoire HTBI primers were the basis on which TCR beta libraries were built. One entry per CDR3 protein results from TCRdb running MiXCR on the multiplex PCR reads. The sample holds about 620,000 distinct CDR3 sequences; about 16% are singletons and the top ten take approximately 20%. The CDR3 runs 16 residues. From germline, CDR1 is MNHNS and CDR2 SASEGT. V gave up 8 bases and J gave up 5 bases, with 19 bases separating them. Notes on the study in general: There was favoring of TRBV28, TRBJ1-2 and TRBJ2-5 in persistent disease. TCR diversity was lower in persistent Graves' patients than in newly diagnosed ones. Peripheral blood alone, not thyroid tissue, underwent study.

Time point reported: newly diagnosed GD, antithyroid drugs for less than 3 months. Extracted PBMC RNA gave rise to the TCR library. This same sample was also part of a study on T cells in Graves' hyperthyroidism and ophthalmopathy. That source reports: The TCR CDR3 was amplified in a first-round RT-PCR using the HTBI primer set.

This sequence was found in a young woman with Graves disease. The source material was peripheral blood mononuclear cells (PBMCs), sampled at new diagnosis, from a patient treated with antithyroid drugs. The gene calls are TRBV6-1 and TRBJ1-6, with D perhaps matching TRBD1 (6 bases). The CDR3 DNA reads as TGTGCCAGCCTTTCCTCGGGGGCGCCACATAATTCACCCCTCCACTTT. It yields the protein CASLSSGAPHNSPLHF.